A selection of T cell receptor beta chains follows, all from one sample in a study of blood T cell repertoires in COVID-19. Using immunoSEQ multiplex PCR, the repertoire was profiled, and TCRdb retains in-frame clones only, with some absent. Here the sample spans a few hundred thousand clones, approximately 84% being singletons. The specimen was PBMCs or T cells enriched from blood (not recorded which). The receptors here all came from a young woman who had recovered from COVID-19. The CDR3 runs from the conserved cysteine through the conserved F or W. A D gene is named only where the DNA matches it firmly. The listing skips clone size in some rows; elsewhere it reads once, few, many or a size class.

TRBD2	TRBV6-6	TRBJ2-5	NA	CASVAQTSGEQTQYF	TGTGCCAGCGTCGCCCAGACTAGCGGGGAGCAGACCCAGTACTTC
NA	TRBV15	TRBJ1-1	NA	CATSRGSNTEAFF	TGTGCCACCAGCAGAGGGAGCAACACTGAAGCTTTCTTT
NA	TRBV7-2	TRBJ1-1	NA	CASSLDGISAFF	TGTGCCAGCAGCTTAGACGGGATCTCAGCTTTCTTT
TRBD1	TRBV5-1	TRBJ2-7	NA	CASRGQGAYEQYF	TGCGCCAGCAGGGGACAGGGGGCATACGAGCAGTACTTC
TRBD2	TRBV2	TRBJ2-1	NA	CASSRTSGGYNEQFF	TGTGCCAGCAGCCGGACTAGCGGGGGGTACAATGAGCAGTTCTTC
NA	TRBV5-8	TRBJ1-3	NA	CASSFSGGNTIYF	TGTGCCAGCAGCTTTTCGGGGGGAAACACCATATATTTT
NA	TRBV20-1	TRBJ1-1	NA	CSASSRTGEAFF	TGCAGTGCTAGTTCGCGGACTGGGGAAGCTTTCTTT
NA	TRBV7-9	TRBJ1-4	NA	CASSIQGDEKLFF	TGTGCCAGCAGTATACAGGGAGATGAAAAACTGTTTTTT
NA	TRBV3-1/TRBV3-2	TRBJ2-5	few	CASSQEEAIQGTQYF	TGTGCCAGCAGCCAAGAAGAGGCTATACAGGGGACCCAGTACTTC
TRBD1	TRBV7-9	TRBJ1-1	NA	CASSYLTGGFTEAFF	TGTGCCAGCAGTTATCTGACAGGGGGATTCACTGAAGCTTTCTTT
NA	TRBV6-5	TRBJ1-2	NA	CASSLSRGYGYTF	TGTGCCAGCAGTTTATCCAGGGGCTATGGCTACACCTTC
TRBD1	TRBV2	TRBJ1-1	NA	CASHEGQGGTEAFF	TGTGCCAGCCATGAGGGACAGGGGGGCACTGAAGCTTTCTTT
NA	TRBV2	TRBJ1-1	NA	CASSDQGTNTEAFF	TGTGCCAGCAGTGACCAGGGGACGAACACTGAAGCTTTCTTT
NA	TRBV5-1	TRBJ1-5	NA	CASSRDSNQPQHF	TGCGCCAGCAGTCGGGATAGCAATCAGCCCCAGCATTTT
NA	TRBV11-2	TRBJ1-2	NA	CASSLRGDDGYTF	TGTGCCAGCAGCCTTCGGGGGGACGATGGCTACACCTTC
NA	TRBV6-4	TRBJ1-5	once	CASRGQDHQPQHF	TGTGCCAGCAGGGGGCAGGACCATCAGCCCCAGCATTTT
TRBD2	TRBV27	TRBJ2-1	NA	CASSPTGGNEQFF	TGTGCCAGCAGTCCCACGGGGGGCAATGAGCAGTTCTTC
NA	TRBV27	TRBJ2-7	NA	CASRRTSRSSYEQYF	TGTGCCAGCAGGAGAACTAGCAGATCCTCCTACGAGCAGTACTTC
TRBD1	TRBV25-1	TRBJ2-7	NA	CATVGTGFLEQYF	TGTGCCACCGTCGGGACAGGGTTCCTCGAGCAGTACTTC
TRBD1	TRBV6-6	TRBJ1-3	NA	CASRTRRDRGNTIYF	TGTGCCAGCAGAACCAGACGGGACAGGGGAAACACCATATATTTT
NA	TRBV6-5	TRBJ1-6	NA	CASSSQVSSYNSPLHF	TGTGCCAGCAGTTCTCAGGTCTCCTCCTATAATTCACCCCTCCACTTT
NA	TRBV7-3	TRBJ1-1	NA	CASSSGGANTEAFF	TGTGCCAGCAGCTCTGGGGGGGCGAACACTGAAGCTTTCTTT
NA	TRBV21-1	TRBJ1-6	NA	CASSNGKGTGDNSPLHF	TGTGCCAGCAGCAATGGGAAGGGGACAGGGGATAATTCACCCCTCCACTTT
TRBD1	TRBV27	TRBJ1-5	NA	CASSLGNRGPYSNQPQHF	TGTGCCAGCAGCCTGGGGAACAGGGGCCCGTATAGCAATCAGCCCCAGCATTTT
NA	TRBV20-1	TRBJ2-1	once	CSAIGGNEQFF	TGCAGTGCTATCGGGGGAAATGAGCAGTTCTTC
NA	TRBV10-3	TRBJ1-2	NA	CAISGGENYGYTF	TGTGCCATCAGTGGTGGAGAGAACTATGGCTACACCTTC
TRBD1	TRBV3-1/TRBV3-2	TRBJ1-1	NA	CASSRHDRGSAEAFF	TGTGCCAGCAGCCGACACGACAGGGGGTCCGCTGAAGCTTTCTTT
TRBD2	TRBV28	TRBJ2-1	few	CASNPTSGDYNEQFF	TGTGCCAGCAATCCGACTAGCGGGGACTACAATGAGCAGTTCTTC
NA	TRBV3-1/TRBV3-2	TRBJ2-1	NA	CASSQDVGFSYNEQFF	TGTGCCAGCAGCCAAGATGTTGGCTTCTCCTACAATGAGCAGTTCTTC
TRBD1	TRBV5-1	TRBJ2-7	NA	CASSIDRATYEQYF	TGCGCCAGCAGCATAGACAGGGCCACCTACGAGCAGTACTTC
NA	TRBV19	TRBJ1-1	NA	CASTLSATVNTEAFF	TGTGCCAGTACCCTATCCGCTACAGTGAACACTGAAGCTTTCTTT
TRBD2	TRBV19	TRBJ2-7	NA	CASRTRGVAGGKGKVQYF	TGTGCCAGTAGGACGAGGGGGGTAGCGGGAGGAAAGGGTAAGGTGCAGTACTTC
NA	TRBV18	TRBJ2-1	NA	CASSPGLRGPSYNEQFF	TGTGCCAGCTCACCAGGACTCCGCGGCCCCTCCTACAATGAGCAGTTCTTC
NA	TRBV29-1	TRBJ1-3	once	CSAETASGGNTIYF	TGCAGCGCAGAGACAGCCTCAGGCGGAAACACCATATATTTT
TRBD2	TRBV2	TRBJ2-1	NA	CASSGMGGRTYNEQFF	TGTGCCAGCAGTGGCATGGGGGGGAGAACTTACAATGAGCAGTTCTTC
NA	TRBV15	TRBJ1-5	NA	CATSRDARTVNQPQHF	TGTGCCACCAGCAGAGATGCAAGGACAGTCAATCAGCCCCAGCATTTT
NA	TRBV7-3	TRBJ2-3	NA	CASSSRGTSTDTQYF	TGTGCCAGCAGCTCCCGGGGTACTAGCACAGATACGCAGTATTTT
NA	TRBV6-6	TRBJ2-7	NA	CASSQARGTSSYEQYF	TGTGCCAGCAGTCAGGCCCGCGGGACTTCCTCCTACGAGCAGTACTTC
NA	TRBV9	TRBJ1-1	NA	CASSGDTSEAFF	TGTGCCAGCAGCGGGGACACTTCTGAAGCTTTCTTT
NA	TRBV6-5	TRBJ1-2	NA	CASRLATNYGYTF	TGTGCCAGCAGACTTGCGACTAACTATGGCTACACCTTC
NA	TRBV28	TRBJ2-5	NA	CASSPGDTQETQYF	TGTGCCAGCAGTCCAGGGGATACCCAAGAGACCCAGTACTTC
TRBD1	TRBV10-1	TRBJ1-1	NA	CASSKTGERAFF	TGCGCCAGCAGTAAAACAGGGGAAAGAGCTTTCTTT
TRBD2	TRBV5-1	TRBJ2-1	NA	CASSRGVSYNEQFF	TGCGCCAGCAGTCGGGGGGTCTCCTACAATGAGCAGTTCTTC
NA	TRBV27	TRBJ2-7	many	CASTDTRVREQYF	TGTGCCAGCACCGATACGAGAGTTCGTGAGCAGTACTTC
TRBD1	TRBV14	TRBJ2-5	NA	CASSQDKGGRPGETQYF	TGTGCCAGCAGCCAAGATAAAGGGGGCCGGCCTGGGGAGACCCAGTACTTC
TRBD1	TRBV29-1	TRBJ1-1	NA	CSVGDRVRTEAFF	TGCAGCGTCGGAGACAGGGTGAGAACTGAAGCTTTCTTT
NA	TRBV10-1	TRBJ2-7	once	CASSGVASYEQYF	TGCGCCAGCAGTGGGGTAGCCTCCTACGAGCAGTACTTC
TRBD2	TRBV5-1	TRBJ2-5	NA	CASSPEPAGGPQTQYF	TGCGCCAGCAGCCCGGAGCCAGCGGGAGGGCCTCAGACCCAGTACTTC
TRBD1	TRBV4-1	TRBJ2-5	few	CASSRQGAETQYF	TGCGCCAGCAGCCGACAGGGGGCAGAGACCCAGTACTTC
TRBD1	TRBV12-3/TRBV12-4	TRBJ1-2	NA	CASSPDRVGYTF	TGTGCCAGCAGTCCAGACAGGGTTGGCTACACCTTC